This TCR beta chain was retrieved from a study of cytomegalovirus exposure and HLA in healthy donors. 13 Jbeta primers and 60 Vbeta primers were used for the PCR. Authors' processing steps: Roughly 11 million of the roughly 80 million unique TCR beta chains counted in a later analysis were shared. The data were produced by immunoSEQ multiplex PCR, yet TCRdb's version contains in-frame clones alone and is incomplete. The V and J calls and the clone size are those of that table, but D and trimming were determined from the DNA. The top ten clones hold around 3.1% of a sample with roughly 150,000 clones, roughly 70% of them seen once. On this clone itself: Its antigen is as yet unknown. Other nucleotide sequences from this sample produce the same CDR3.

Broader study findings: In a later analysis, the majority of CMV-associated beta chains seemingly showed HLA restriction. Several of the most significant clusters appeared, in a later analysis, to be linked to common viral pathogens. Reported performance of the classifier showed diagnosis of cytomegalovirus status with high specificity and sensitivity.

The CDR3 has 15 residues. Losses at the gene ends were 6 bases for V and 4 bases for J; bases not matched to a gene: 14. In germline, CDR1 is SQVTM, CDR2 ANQGSEA. Sequenced: PBMCs. The sequence was obtained from a man aged 35 to 55 in good health and CMV-seronegative. The V gene is TRBV29-1, the J gene TRBJ1-2, with 7 bases fitting TRBD1. In DNA form, the CDR3 reads TGCAGCGTCCGGGAGGGGGCAGGGCCCGTCTATGGCTACACCTTC. Protein: CSVREGAGPVYGYTF.